Described below is a single T cell receptor (beta chain) sequence and its context. TCRdb processed the PCR reads anew with MiXCR; each CDR3 protein has one entry. The table shows more than 9,000 distinct CDR3 sequences, with roughly a third occurring only once. The sample is drawn from a study of immune characterization of retroperitoneal liposarcoma. Germline lookup yields CDR1 ENHRY and CDR2 SYGVKD. V lost 6 bases to trimming and J lost 9 bases; unmatched junction nucleotides: 5. The CDR3 spans 15 residues. The material sequenced was tumor tissue. This sequence originates from a female donor with retroperitoneal liposarcoma. The chain uses TRBV10-3 and TRBJ2-1; 16 bases align to TRBD2. The CDR3 protein is CAIRPGLAGGGEQFF. In DNA form, the CDR3 reads TGTGCCATCAGGCCGGGACTAGCGGGAGGGGGTGAGCAGTTCTTC.